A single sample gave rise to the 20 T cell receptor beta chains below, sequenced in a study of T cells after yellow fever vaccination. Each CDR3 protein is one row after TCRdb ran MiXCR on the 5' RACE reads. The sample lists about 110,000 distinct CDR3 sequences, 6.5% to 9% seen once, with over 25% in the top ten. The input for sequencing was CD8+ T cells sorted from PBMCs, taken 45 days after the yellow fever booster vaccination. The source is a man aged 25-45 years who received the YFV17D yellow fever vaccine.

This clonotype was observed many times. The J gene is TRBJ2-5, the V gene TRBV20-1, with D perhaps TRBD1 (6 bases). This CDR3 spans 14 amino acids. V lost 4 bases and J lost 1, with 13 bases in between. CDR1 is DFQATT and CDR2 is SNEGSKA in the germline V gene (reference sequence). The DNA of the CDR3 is TGCAGTGCTACCCGACAGGACCTCCAAGAGACCCAGTACTTC. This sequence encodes CSATRQDLQETQYF.

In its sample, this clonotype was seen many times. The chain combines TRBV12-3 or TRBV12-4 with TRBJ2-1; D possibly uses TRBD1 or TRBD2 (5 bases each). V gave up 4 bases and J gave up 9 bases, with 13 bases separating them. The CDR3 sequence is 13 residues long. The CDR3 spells CASSSGTRAEQFF. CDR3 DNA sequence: TGTGCCAGCAGTTCAGGGACCCGCGCTGAGCAGTTCTTC.

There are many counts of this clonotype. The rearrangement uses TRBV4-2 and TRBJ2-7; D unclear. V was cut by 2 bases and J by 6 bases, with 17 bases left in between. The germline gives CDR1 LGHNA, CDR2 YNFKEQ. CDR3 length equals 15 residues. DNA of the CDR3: TGTGCCAGCAGCCAATTCCCGGCCGGGTCTTCCGAGCAGTACTTC. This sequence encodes CASSQFPAGSSEQYF.

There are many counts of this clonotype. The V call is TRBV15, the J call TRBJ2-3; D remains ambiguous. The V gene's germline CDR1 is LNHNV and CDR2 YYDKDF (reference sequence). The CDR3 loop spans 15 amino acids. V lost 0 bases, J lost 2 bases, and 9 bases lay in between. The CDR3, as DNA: TGTGCCACCAGCAGAGAGCAGGTTATCACAGATACGCAGTATTTT. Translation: CATSREQVITDTQYF.

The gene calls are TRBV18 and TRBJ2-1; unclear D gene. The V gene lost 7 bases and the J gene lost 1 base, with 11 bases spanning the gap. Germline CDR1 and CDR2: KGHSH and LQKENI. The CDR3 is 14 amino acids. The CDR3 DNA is TGTGCCAGCTGCCCCGAACGGTCCTACAATGAGCAGTTCTTC. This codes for CASCPERSYNEQFF.

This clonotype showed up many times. CDR3 region: CASSSDRAEETQYF. The CDR3 region has the DNA TGCGCCAGCAGCTCGGACAGGGCGGAGGAGACCCAGTACTTC. V usage is TRBV5-1 and J usage is TRBJ2-5; 8 bases are a match to TRBD1. V lost 3 bases and J lost 5; bases outside the gene matches: 6. The CDR3 covers 14 residues. Germline V gene data show CDR1 as SGHRS and CDR2 as YFSETQ.

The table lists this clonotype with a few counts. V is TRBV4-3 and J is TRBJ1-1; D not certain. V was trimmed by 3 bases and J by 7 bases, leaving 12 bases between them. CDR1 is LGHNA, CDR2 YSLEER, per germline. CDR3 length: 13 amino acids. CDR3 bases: TGCGCCAGCAGCCAGGCGGACTACCGTGAAGCTTTCTTT. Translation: CASSQADYREAFF.

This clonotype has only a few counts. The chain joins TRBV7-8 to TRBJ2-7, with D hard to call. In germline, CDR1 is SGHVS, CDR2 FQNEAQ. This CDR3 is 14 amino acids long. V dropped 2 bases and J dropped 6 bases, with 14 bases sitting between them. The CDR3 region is CASSLSGYQGEQYF. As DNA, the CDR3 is TGTGCCAGCAGCTTAAGTGGCTACCAAGGCGAGCAGTACTTC.

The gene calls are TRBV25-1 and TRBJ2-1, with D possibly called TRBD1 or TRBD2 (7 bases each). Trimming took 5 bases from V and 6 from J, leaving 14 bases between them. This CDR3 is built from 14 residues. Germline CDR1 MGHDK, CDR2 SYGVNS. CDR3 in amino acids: CASSTPGGVNEQFF. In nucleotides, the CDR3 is TGTGCCAGCAGTACCCCAGGGGGGGTCAATGAGCAGTTCTTC. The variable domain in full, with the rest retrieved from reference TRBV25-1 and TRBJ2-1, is EADIYQTPRYLVIGTGKKITLECSQTMGHDKMYWYQQDPGMELHLIHYSYGVNSTEKGDLSSESTVSRIRTEHFPLTLESARPSHTSQYLCASSTPGGVNEQFFGPGTRLTVL.

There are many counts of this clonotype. The CDR3 DNA follows: TGTGCCAGCAGATCAACAGGGGAAGGAATCAATGAGCAGTTCTTC. This encodes CASRSTGEGINEQFF. This sequence joins TRBV27 and TRBJ2-1; 7 bases align to TRBD1. The CDR3 is made up of 15 amino acids. From germline, CDR1 is MNHEY and CDR2 SMNVEV (reference sequence). Losses at the gene ends were 6 bases for V and 6 bases for J; bases not matched to a gene: 11.

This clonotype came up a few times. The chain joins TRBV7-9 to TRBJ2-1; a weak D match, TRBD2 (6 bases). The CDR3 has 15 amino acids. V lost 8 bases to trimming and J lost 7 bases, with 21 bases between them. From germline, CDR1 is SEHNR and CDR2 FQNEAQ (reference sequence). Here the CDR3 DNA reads TGTGCCAGCTCGGCGGGAACTAGTAATCGGAATGAGCAGTTCTTC. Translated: CASSAGTSNRNEQFF.

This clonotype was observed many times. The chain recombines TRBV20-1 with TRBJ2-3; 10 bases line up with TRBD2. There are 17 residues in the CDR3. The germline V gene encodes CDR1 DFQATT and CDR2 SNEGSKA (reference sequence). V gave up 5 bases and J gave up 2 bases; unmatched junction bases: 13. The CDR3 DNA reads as TGCAGTGCTGATAGGCTAGCGGGAGCCCATAACACAGATACGCAGTATTTT. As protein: CSADRLAGAHNTDTQYF.

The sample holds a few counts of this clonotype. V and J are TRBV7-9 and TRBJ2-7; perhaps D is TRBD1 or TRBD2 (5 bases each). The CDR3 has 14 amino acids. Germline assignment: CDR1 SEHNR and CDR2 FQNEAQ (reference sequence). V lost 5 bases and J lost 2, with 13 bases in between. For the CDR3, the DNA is TGTGCCAGCAGCCGGGGCTCTCTAACCTACGAGCAGTACTTC. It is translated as CASSRGSLTYEQYF.

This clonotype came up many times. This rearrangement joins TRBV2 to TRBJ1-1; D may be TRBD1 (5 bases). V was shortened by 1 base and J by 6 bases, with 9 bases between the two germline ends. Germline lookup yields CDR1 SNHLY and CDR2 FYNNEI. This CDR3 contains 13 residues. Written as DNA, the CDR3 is TGTGCCAGCAGTGAAGGGAGGGGTGCTGAAGCTTTCTTT. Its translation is CASSEGRGAEAFF.

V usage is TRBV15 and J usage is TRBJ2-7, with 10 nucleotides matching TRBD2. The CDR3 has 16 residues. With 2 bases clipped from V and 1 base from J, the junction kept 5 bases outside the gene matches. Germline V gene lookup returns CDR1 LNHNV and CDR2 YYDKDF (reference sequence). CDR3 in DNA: TGTGCCACCAGCAGATCTCTAGCGGGAGAATCCTACGAGCAGTACTTC. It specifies CATSRSLAGESYEQYF.

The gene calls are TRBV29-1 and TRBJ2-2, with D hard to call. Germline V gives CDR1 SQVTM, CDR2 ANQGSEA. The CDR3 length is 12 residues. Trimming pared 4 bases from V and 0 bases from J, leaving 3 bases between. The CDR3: CSVGPNTGELFF. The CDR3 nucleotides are TGCAGCGTTGGGCCGAACACCGGGGAGCTGTTTTTT.

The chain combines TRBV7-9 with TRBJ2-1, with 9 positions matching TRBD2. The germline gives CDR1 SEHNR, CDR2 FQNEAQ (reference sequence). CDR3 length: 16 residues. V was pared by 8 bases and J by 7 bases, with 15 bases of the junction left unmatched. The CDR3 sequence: CASHGEGREGGNEQFF. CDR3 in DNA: TGTGCCAGCCACGGAGAAGGGCGGGAGGGCGGTAATGAGCAGTTCTTC.

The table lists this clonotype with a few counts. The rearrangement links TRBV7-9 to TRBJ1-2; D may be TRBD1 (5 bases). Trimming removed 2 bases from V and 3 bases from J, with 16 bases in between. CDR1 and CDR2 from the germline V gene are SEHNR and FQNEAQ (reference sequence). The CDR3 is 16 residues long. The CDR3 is CASSLSSGGRDYGYTF. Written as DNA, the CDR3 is TGTGCCAGCAGCTTAAGCTCTGGGGGACGGGACTATGGCTACACCTTC.

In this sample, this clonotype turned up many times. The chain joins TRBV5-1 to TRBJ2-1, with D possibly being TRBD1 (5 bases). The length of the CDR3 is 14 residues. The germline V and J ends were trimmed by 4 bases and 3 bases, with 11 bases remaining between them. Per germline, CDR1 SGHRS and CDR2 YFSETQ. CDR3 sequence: CASSTYDSYNEQFF. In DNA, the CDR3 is TGCGCCAGCAGCACATACGACAGCTACAATGAGCAGTTCTTC.

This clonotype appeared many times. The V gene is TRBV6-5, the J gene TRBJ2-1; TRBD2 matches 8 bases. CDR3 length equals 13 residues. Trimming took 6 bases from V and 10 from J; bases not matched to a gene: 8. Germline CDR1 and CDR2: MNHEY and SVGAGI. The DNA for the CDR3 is TGTGCCAGCAGGTCGGGAGGGTGGGGAGAGCAGTTCTTC. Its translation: CASRSGGWGEQFF.